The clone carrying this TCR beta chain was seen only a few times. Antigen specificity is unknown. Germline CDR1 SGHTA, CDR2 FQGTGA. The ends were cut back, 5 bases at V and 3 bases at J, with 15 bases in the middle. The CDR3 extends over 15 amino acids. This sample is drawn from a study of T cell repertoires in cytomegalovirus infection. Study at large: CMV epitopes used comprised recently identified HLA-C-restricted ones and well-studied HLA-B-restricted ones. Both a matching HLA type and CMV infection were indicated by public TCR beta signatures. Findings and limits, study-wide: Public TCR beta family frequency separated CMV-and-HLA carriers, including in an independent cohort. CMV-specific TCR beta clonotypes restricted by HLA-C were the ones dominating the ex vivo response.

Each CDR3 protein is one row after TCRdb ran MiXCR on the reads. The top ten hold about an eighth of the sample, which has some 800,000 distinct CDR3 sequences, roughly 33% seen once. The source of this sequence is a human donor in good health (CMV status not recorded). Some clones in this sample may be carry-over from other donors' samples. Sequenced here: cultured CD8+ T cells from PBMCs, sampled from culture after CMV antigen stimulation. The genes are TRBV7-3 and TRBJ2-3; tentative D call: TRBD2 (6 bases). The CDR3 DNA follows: TGTGCCAGCAGCCCGGAAGGACTAAAGACAGATACGCAGTATTTT. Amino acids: CASSPEGLKTDTQYF.